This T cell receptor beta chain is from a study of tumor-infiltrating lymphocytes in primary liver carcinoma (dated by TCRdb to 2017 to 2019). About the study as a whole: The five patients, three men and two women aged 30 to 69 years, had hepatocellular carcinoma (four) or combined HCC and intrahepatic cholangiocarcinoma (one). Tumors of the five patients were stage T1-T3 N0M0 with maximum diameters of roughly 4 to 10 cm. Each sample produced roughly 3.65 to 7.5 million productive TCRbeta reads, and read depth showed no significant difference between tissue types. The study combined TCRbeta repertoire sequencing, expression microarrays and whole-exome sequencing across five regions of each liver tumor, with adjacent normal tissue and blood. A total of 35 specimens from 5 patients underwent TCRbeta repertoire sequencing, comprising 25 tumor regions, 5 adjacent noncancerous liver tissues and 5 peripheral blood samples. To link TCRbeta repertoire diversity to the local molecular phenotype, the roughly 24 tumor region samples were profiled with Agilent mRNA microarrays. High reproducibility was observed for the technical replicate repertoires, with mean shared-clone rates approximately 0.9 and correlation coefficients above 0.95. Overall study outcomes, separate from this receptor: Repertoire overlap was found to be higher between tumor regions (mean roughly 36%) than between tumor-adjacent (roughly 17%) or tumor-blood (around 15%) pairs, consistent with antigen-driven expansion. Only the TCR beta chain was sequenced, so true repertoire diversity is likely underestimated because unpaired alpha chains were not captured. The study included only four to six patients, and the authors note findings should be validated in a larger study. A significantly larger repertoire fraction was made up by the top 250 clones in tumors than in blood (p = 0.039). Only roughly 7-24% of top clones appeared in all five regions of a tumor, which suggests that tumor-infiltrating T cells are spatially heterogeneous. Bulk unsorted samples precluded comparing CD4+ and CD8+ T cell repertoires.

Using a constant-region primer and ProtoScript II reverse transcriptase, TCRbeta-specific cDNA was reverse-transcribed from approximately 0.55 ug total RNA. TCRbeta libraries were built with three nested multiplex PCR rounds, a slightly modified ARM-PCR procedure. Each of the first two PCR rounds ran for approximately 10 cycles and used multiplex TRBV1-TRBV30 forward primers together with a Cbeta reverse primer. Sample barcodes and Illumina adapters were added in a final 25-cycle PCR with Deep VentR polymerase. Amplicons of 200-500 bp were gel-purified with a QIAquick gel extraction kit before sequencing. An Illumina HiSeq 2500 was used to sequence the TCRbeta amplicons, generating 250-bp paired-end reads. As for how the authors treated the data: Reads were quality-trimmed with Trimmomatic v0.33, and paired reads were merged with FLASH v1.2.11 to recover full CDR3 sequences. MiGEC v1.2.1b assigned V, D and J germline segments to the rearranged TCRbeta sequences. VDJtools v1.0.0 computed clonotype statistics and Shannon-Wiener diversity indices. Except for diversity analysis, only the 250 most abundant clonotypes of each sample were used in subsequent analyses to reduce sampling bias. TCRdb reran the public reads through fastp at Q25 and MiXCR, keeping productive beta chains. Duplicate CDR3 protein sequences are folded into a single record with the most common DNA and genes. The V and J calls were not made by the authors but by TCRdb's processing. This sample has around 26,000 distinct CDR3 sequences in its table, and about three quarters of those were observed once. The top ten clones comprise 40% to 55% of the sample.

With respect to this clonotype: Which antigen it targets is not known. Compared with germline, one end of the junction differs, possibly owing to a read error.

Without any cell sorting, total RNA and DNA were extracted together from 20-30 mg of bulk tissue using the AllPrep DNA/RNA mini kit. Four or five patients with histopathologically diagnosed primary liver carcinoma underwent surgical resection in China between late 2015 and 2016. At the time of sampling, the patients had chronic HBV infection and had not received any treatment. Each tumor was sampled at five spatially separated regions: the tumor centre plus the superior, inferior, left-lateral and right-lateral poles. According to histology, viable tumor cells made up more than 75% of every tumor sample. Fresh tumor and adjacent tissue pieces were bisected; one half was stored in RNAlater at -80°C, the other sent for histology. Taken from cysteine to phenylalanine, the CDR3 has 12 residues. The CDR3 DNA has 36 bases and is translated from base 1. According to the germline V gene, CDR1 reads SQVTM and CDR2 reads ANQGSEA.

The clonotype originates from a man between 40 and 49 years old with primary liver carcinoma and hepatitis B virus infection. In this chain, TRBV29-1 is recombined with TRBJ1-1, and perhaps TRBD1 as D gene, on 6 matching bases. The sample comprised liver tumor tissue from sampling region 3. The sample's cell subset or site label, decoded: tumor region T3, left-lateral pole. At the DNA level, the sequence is TGCAGCGCTGTGGGCACCAGGGGTGAAGCCTTCTTT. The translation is CSAVGTRGEAFF.